This paragraph covers one T cell receptor beta chain sequence. The target antigen is unknown. The source of the sample is a study of T cell repertoires in cytomegalovirus infection. The wider study: Both CMV infection and a matching HLA type were indicated by public TCR beta signatures. Study-wide results and caveats: Carriers of CMV and the relevant HLA type were discriminated by public TCR beta frequency.

TCRdb ran MiXCR on the reads and lists one entry per CDR3 protein. The sample holds hundreds of thousands of distinct CDR3 sequences, approximately 24% seen once. V lost 6 bases and J 4 bases, leaving 11 bases between the germline ends. The CDR3 contains 13 residues. CDR1 LGHNT and CDR2 FRNRAP come from the germline V gene. The sequence derives from a human donor in good health (CMV status not recorded). Some clones in this sample may be carry-over from other donors' samples. Material for sequencing was CD8+ T cells from PBMCs. This sequence joins TRBV12-5 and TRBJ2-3; unclear D gene. The CDR3 coding sequence is TGTGCTAGTGGCCGGTGGGGATCAGATACGCAGTATTTT. The encoded protein is CASGRWGSDTQYF.